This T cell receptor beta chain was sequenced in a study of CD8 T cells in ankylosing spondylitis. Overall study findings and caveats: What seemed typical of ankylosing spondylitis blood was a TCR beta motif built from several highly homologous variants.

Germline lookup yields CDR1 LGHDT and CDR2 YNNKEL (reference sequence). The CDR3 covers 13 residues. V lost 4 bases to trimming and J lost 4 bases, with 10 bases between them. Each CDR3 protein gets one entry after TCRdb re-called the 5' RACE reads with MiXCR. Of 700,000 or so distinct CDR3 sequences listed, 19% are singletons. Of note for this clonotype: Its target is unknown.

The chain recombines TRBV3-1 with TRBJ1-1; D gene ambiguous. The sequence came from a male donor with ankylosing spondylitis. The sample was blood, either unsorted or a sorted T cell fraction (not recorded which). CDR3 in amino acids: CASSPLAGTEAFF. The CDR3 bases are TGTGCCAGCAGCCCCCTCGCGGGCACTGAAGCTTTCTTT. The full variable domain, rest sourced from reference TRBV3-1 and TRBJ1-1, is DTAVSQTPKYLVTQMGNDKSIKCEQNLGHDTMYWYKQDSKKFLKIMFSYNNKELIINETVPNRFSPKSPDKAHLNLHINSLELGDSAVYFCASSPLAGTEAFFGQGTRLTVV.